This TCR beta chain was identified in a study of blood T cells in healthy people across ages (dated by TCRdb to between 2014 and 2017). With regard to the full study: In model experiments, template switching captured roughly one uniquely barcoded TCR beta cDNA molecule for every two T cells. The study measured age-related changes in TCR beta repertoire diversity using deep sequencing normalized with unique cDNA molecular identifiers. Donors were grouped into four age groups: young (average roughly 16 years), middle-aged (39), aged (around 60) and long-lived (around 82). To avoid experimental bias, donors of different ages were spread randomly across the sequencing lanes. Using the same blood draw, the study looked at two additional independent replicas of 1 million unique cDNA reads for two donors, one aged 18 to 29 and the other aged 80 or older. Overall results and qualifications from the work: Bulk unsorted PBMC profiling prevented conclusive comparison of naive and antigen-experienced compartments. There was a strong correlation between observed TCR beta diversity and the percentage of naive T cells measured by flow cytometry. Total diversity estimates from one million sequenced T cells were considered lower bounds and underestimates. Compared with the aged group, the long-lived group had more naive CD4+ T cells, fewer expanded clones and increased TCR diversity, suggesting age selection. As age increased, observed TCR beta diversity per million T cells dropped in a roughly linear way, and a significant reduction was already evident by age about 40. Donor CMV infection status was unknown, potentially confounding age-related changes in expanded clonotypes.

The donors were roughly 38 Caucasian individuals from Russia, aged roughly 6 to 100 years, who were systemically healthy. Each donor gave 8 to 10 milliliters of peripheral blood, collected into EDTA-treated Vacutainer tubes. PBMCs were isolated by Ficoll-Paque density-gradient centrifugation, with at least 7 million obtained per sample. Trizol reagent was used to extract total RNA from the PBMCs, yielding at least 6 micrograms per sample. For every donor, an aliquot of PBMCs went through flow cytometry to measure the percentages of naive CD45RAhigh/CD27high T cells. This clonotype has just a few counts. What antigen it recognizes has not been identified. Qualities for individual bases were not recorded, and no much larger clone is one base off. Library prep was done by 5' RACE. Reads for this sample came from an Illumina HiSeq 2500. The second PCR ran for about 6 to 12 cycles and used a J-beta primer mix along with a sample-barcoded 5' primer. A template-switch 5' adaptor carrying 12 random nucleotides introduced a unique molecular identifier onto each TCR beta cDNA molecule. At least 2.5 million CDR3-containing paired-end reads were obtained from each sample. All of the RNA was converted into first-strand cDNA using the Mint cDNA synthesis kit, with a TRBC-specific oligonucleotide serving as the primer. Following uracil-DNA glycosylase treatment, all cDNA underwent a first 18-cycle PCR with the universal primers M1SS and BC2_uni_R. In the original analysis: Each sample was normalized by randomly selecting 1 million high-quality reads, each carrying a distinct molecular identifier. Reads with shared molecular identifiers were discarded instead of being binned into consensus sequences. MiTCR, run with a Q25 quality threshold and the strictest error-elimination algorithm, handled CDR3 identification, clonotype clustering and error correction. A nonparametric unseen species model with Euler transformation was used to estimate a lower bound on total TCR beta diversity. TCRdb cleaned the public reads at Q25 with fastp, built clones with MiXCR and kept in-frame beta chains. Merged by CDR3 protein, the rows form single entries marked with the most common genes and DNA. These V and J calls rely on TCRdb rather than the paper's analysis. This sample gives nearly 800,000 distinct CDR3 sequences in total; about 61% of them show up just once. Together, the top ten hold roughly 26% of the sample.

V and J are trimmed by 6 bases and 6 bases, and the gene matches miss 11 bases of the junction. Taken from cysteine to phenylalanine, the CDR3 has 16 residues. Here the CDR3 DNA is all that survives: 48 bases in frame from base 1. The germline V gene sets CDR1 to MNHEY and CDR2 to SVGEGT. The sequence derives from a man aged 35 to 55 in good health. The V gene is TRBV6-2 or TRBV6-3 and the J gene is TRBJ1-6; TRBD1 lines up with 7 middle nucleotides. Sequencing was carried out using blood. CDR3 loop: CASSPADRSSNSPLHF. The sequenced DNA: TGTGCCAGCAGCCCAGCGGACAGGTCATCTAATTCACCCCTCCACTTT.